This TCR beta chain was recorded in a study of T cell changes during pregnancy in multiple sclerosis. Data came from immunoSEQ multiplex PCR; TCRdb stores just in-frame clones and leaves some out. The sample has nearly 80,000 clones, approximately 94% seen once. Trimming took 6 bases from V and 8 from J; bases not matched to a gene: 9. The V gene's germline CDR1 is GTSNPN and CDR2 SVGIG (reference sequence). The length of the CDR3 is 14 residues. The sample in question was CD4+ T cells from peripheral blood mononuclear cells, obtained before pregnancy. The TCR originated in a female donor with multiple sclerosis, enrolled in a pregnancy study. The chain couples TRBV30 to TRBJ1-6; the match to TRBD1 covers 8 bases. The CDR3: CACTGGIGDSPLHF. Here the CDR3 DNA reads TGTGCCTGTACAGGGGGGATCGGCGATTCACCCCTCCACTTT.